This TCR beta chain appears in the sequencing data of a study of long-term antiretroviral therapy in people with HIV (dated by TCRdb to the early 2020s). Describing the broader study: The earliest samples were collected roughly a decade before the 2015 WHO recommendation for immediate ART, at a time when ART was usually postponed until CD4 counts fell. No cross-contamination during QIAcube processing was shown when test extractions of a monoclonal T-cell line were performed alongside 30 to 40 polyclonal samples. This retrospective serial study examined whether starting ART and sustained HIV suppression were associated with changes in the composition and diversity of the TRB repertoire in peripheral blood. From some 27 adults with confirmed HIV infection, the cohort provided around 180 cryopreserved PBMC samples, gathered serially across a mean of about six years (range 1-12). About 40% of the 30 participants with HIV were female. Study-level results and caveats: Because pre-ART samples had limited cell numbers, profiling was done on unsorted PBMC rather than on sorted CD4+ and CD8+ T cells. Since PBMC availability was limited, sequencing covered only the TCR beta chain, with no alpha chain pairing. Inferences about post-ART repertoire changes are limited because no data were available on ART adherence, viral resistance or therapy changes. Narrower CDR3 length ranges were observed in HIV repertoires than in controls, and an antigen-experienced repertoire with only a slight naive shift after ART was suggested by the network structure. Expanded TRB clones identified before ART initiation dominated the repertoire across all time points, though the dominance fluctuated and decreased in many PLHIV after ART. The samples span the years 2004 to 2017, and the ART regimens used at that time may not be as effective as current regimens. A significant increase in TRB diversity was found to be associated with ART initiation, although TRB diversity was observed to remain significantly below that of transplant donor controls even after long-term ART.

V trim: 6 bases; J trim: 5 bases; unmatched bases: 8. The CDR3 has 15 amino acids, counting the end cysteine and phenylalanine. Only CDR3 DNA remains: 45 bases, in frame from the first base. The CDR1 and CDR2 encoded by the germline V gene are KGHSH and LQKENI. Notes on this clone: What this receptor recognizes is not known. Base-call qualities are not available, and no considerably larger clone is one nucleotide away.

To be included, a participant needed at least one PBMC sample from before ART initiation plus at least two post-ART samples. All participants with HIV were treated in the United States of America. Before DNA extraction, cryopreserved samples of 1-10 million PBMC were thawed and washed. At the time of the earliest PBMC sample, participants with HIV were aged between about 20 and 55 years. Each participant contributed PBMC samples from 1-4 timepoints before ART initiation and 2-8 timepoints after ART initiation, with a median of 7 samples. For every participant, serial HIV viral load, CD4+ T-cell count, ART history and demographic data were obtained. Genomic DNA was extracted from unsorted PBMC with a Qiagen kit on a QIAcube, with processing performed in batches of 12 samples. The immunoSEQ hsTCRB v3.0 assay was used at survey level resolution to sequence the TRB variable region. TRB sequencing targeted a depth of roughly 40,000-55,000 T-cell genomes per sample. TRB libraries were pooled and sequenced on an Illumina MiSeq using a v3 150-cycle kit. In the source study's methods: Repertoire analysis was run in R within a reproducible Nextflow workflow that covered QC, data transformation and analysis. LymphoSeq2, an R package for AIRR-Seq data exploration, was used to implement custom analyses. After excluding several samples that yielded fewer than 5000 total TRB sequences, under 200 HIV repertoires remained for analysis. Among the 180 to 200 HIV repertoires that were kept, approximately 61 were collected before ART initiation and about 130 were collected after ART initiation. Each repertoire was downsampled to 5000 TRB nucleotide sequences, and summary statistics were averaged across 100 downsampling iterations. Only TRB sequences with CDR3 regions of at least seven amino acids were retained for analysis. Diversity was assessed using a clonality score derived from Shannon entropy and using the Gini coefficient. In the repertoire networks, any two of the top 5000 CDR3 amino acid sequences were linked whenever the two sequences differed by an edit distance of one. For TRB CDR3 amino acid sequences, GLIPH2 was used to predict antigen specificity groups and MHC restriction. To flag known CMV, EBV, HIV or tissue antigen associations, CDR3 amino acid sequences were matched against VDJdb and McPAS-TCR. Pre-ART, post-ART and control groups were compared with Wilcoxon signed-rank tests and Holm-Bonferroni correction. Sourced from immuneACCESS, this table was stored by TCRdb with only in-frame sequences that have V and J called. A share of the clones is absent; for the studies checked, an unresolved V gene accounts for under half, and the remainder has no known explanation. V and J calls and clone size follow that table, whereas D and trimming were derived from the DNA. The sample contains some 31,000 clones, nearly 90% of them found a single time. The ten largest clones capture 10% to 15% of the sample.

This specimen consisted of unsorted PBMCs, obtained 1.1 years after starting antiretroviral therapy. The chain uses TRBV18 and TRBJ2-3, with 10 bases aligning to TRBD2. The source is a man aged 18 to 30 with HIV. CDR3 sequence: CASSTAGGPGDTQYF. In nucleotide form, the sequence is TGTGCCAGCTCTACAGCGGGAGGGCCAGGAGATACGCAGTATTTT.